This T cell receptor (beta chain) was captured by sequencing in a study of cytomegalovirus exposure and HLA in healthy donors. The CDR3 runs 15 residues. Germline V gene sequence: CDR1 LGHNT, CDR2 FRNRAP. V lost 4 bases and J lost 0, with 12 bases in between. The assay was immunoSEQ multiplex PCR, and TCRdb's table has in-frame clones only and misses some. Of approximately 97,000 clones listed, about 95% were seen once; the top ten hold 0.8% to 0.9%. This chain uses TRBV12-5 with TRBJ1-1; D not resolved. The sample comprised PBMCs. This clonotype was obtained from a woman aged 18-29 years in good health and CMV-seronegative. The CDR3 DNA reads as TGTGCTAGTGGTTCACCAGGAAACTTGAACACTGAAGCTTTCTTT. Protein sequence: CASGSPGNLNTEAFF.